These 23 T cell receptor beta chains were sequenced from one sample in a study of identical twins. One entry per CDR3 protein, called by TCRdb with MiXCR from the 5' RACE reads. The table shows hundreds of thousands of distinct CDR3 sequences, with 15% to 20% occurring only once. This sample also appeared in a second study, on T cells expressing NK-cell markers.

The sample taken for sequencing was PBMCs. Source of these receptors: a woman between 18 and 30 years old in good health.

V and J are TRBV3-1 and TRBJ1-4; weak D call: TRBD1 (5 bases). The CDR3 totals 15 residues. The germline V gene has CDR1 LGHDT and CDR2 YNNKEL (reference sequence). Trimming cost V 6 bases and J 6 bases, with 17 bases left between them. The CDR3 coding sequence is TGTGCCAGCAGGAGCAGGGTGGCGGCTGATGAAAAACTGTTTTTT. Protein: CASRSRVAADEKLFF. The entire variable domain, with the rest obtained from reference TRBV3-1 and TRBJ1-4, is as follows: DTAVSQTPKYLVTQMGNDKSIKCEQNLGHDTMYWYKQDSKKFLKIMFSYNNKELIINETVPNRFSPKSPDKAHLNLHINSLELGDSAVYFCASRSRVAADEKLFFGSGTQLSVL.

This clonotype occurred many times. The V gene is TRBV5-1, the J gene TRBJ2-3; D gene uncertain. Per germline, CDR1 SGHRS and CDR2 YFSETQ. The CDR3 is 13 amino acids. V was clipped by 2 bases and J by 1 base, with 5 bases between them. CDR3 DNA sequence: TGCGCCAGCAGCTTTTCCGGCACAGATACGCAGTATTTT. Translated, it gives CASSFSGTDTQYF. Complete variable domain (other parts from reference TRBV5-1 and TRBJ2-3): KAGVTQTPRYLIKTRGQQVTLSCSPISGHRSVSWYQQTPGQGLQFLFEYFSETQRNKGNFPGRFSGRQFSNSRSEMNVSTLELGDSALYLCASSFSGTDTQYFGPGTRLTVL.

The genes are TRBV24-1 and TRBJ2-1; D may be TRBD1 or TRBD2 (5 bases each). This CDR3 is built from 15 residues. The germline V gene has CDR1 KGHDR and CDR2 SFDVKD. V lost 2 bases and J lost 8, with 15 bases in between. CDR3 loop: CATSDSRLGDDEQFF. The CDR3 DNA is TGTGCCACCAGTGATTCGAGACTGGGGGACGATGAGCAGTTCTTC.

The gene calls are TRBV19 and TRBJ2-3; 7 bases align to TRBD2. Per the germline V gene, CDR1 is LNHDA and CDR2 is SQIVND (reference sequence). V gave up 5 bases and J gave up 4 bases; unmatched junction bases: 12. CDR3 length: 16 residues. The CDR3 coding sequence is TGTGCCAGTAGTGAAAAGCGGGGCCCCGGGGCAGATACGCAGTATTTT. As protein: CASSEKRGPGADTQYF.

This clonotype was counted only a few times. J is TRBJ2-2 and V is TRBV12-3 or TRBV12-4; 8 bases agree with TRBD1. The CDR3 runs to 15 residues. Unmatched junction bases numbered 10, after V lost 6 bases and J lost 7 bases. CDR3 protein: CASSQNTGGNGELFF. DNA for the CDR3: TGTGCCAGCAGCCAAAACACAGGGGGGAACGGGGAGCTGTTTTTT.

This sequence joins TRBV20-1 and TRBJ2-2, with TRBD1 as a possible D gene (5 bases). This CDR3 has 12 residues. V lost 3 bases to trimming and J lost 6 bases, with 8 bases between them. Germline V CDR1 and CDR2: DFQATT, SNEGSKA (reference sequence). In DNA, the CDR3 is TGCAGTGCTAGGGGGCTGGCCGGGGAGCTGTTTTTT. This sequence encodes CSARGLAGELFF.

The rearrangement joins TRBV7-8 to TRBJ2-3; TRBD1 matches 7 bases. CDR1 is SGHVS, CDR2 FQNEAQ, per germline. The V segment lost 5 bases and the J segment 4 bases; nucleotides outside the gene matches: 12. The CDR3 runs 16 residues. CDR3 region: CASSTRTGPPADTQYF. The CDR3 DNA reads TGTGCCAGCAGCACTCGGACAGGCCCCCCAGCAGATACGCAGTATTTT. Supplemented by reference TRBV7-8 and TRBJ2-3, the full variable domain reads GAGVSQSPRYKVAKRGQDVALRCDPISGHVSLFWYQQALGQGPEFLTYFQNEAQLDKSGLPSDRFFAERPEGSVSTLKIQRTQQEDSAVYLCASSTRTGPPADTQYFGPGTRLTVL.

Concerning this clonotype: The junction departs from the called germline gene at one end, perhaps through a read error. The chain carries TRBV29-1 and TRBJ2-3, with 9 positions matching TRBD2. In germline, CDR1 is SQVTM, CDR2 ANQGSEA. The CDR3 length is 13 residues. CDR3 protein: CSAYSGSTVTQYF. The DNA of the CDR3 is TGCAGCGCCTATAGCGGGAGCACAGTTACGCAGTATTTT.

This clonotype was recorded a few times. This chain connects TRBV12-3 or TRBV12-4 to TRBJ2-3; a weak D match, TRBD2 (6 bases). This CDR3 has 14 residues. Trimming removed 6 bases at V and 6 bases at J, with 16 bases between. The CDR3 region has the DNA TGTGCCAGCAGGGACCTCGCTCGGGGGGATACGCAGTATTTT. This gives the protein CASRDLARGDTQYF.

This clonotype was counted a few times. This chain links TRBV12-3 or TRBV12-4 with TRBJ2-1; 8 bases agree with TRBD2. The ends lost 7 bases at V and 0 bases at J; junction bases unmatched: 11. This CDR3 is built from 17 residues. The CDR3 coding sequence is TGTGCCAGCACCTCGGCGGGGGGCGGGAGCTCCTACAATGAGCAGTTCTTC. It yields the protein CASTSAGGGSSYNEQFF.

The chain couples TRBV27 to TRBJ1-6, with a possible D match to TRBD1 (6 bases). CDR1 is MNHEY, CDR2 SMNVEV, per germline (reference sequence). The V gene lost 9 bases and the J gene lost 9 bases, with 21 bases spanning the gap. This CDR3 spans 15 amino acids. The CDR3 region has the DNA TGTGCCAGTCAAGATAGCGGCGTAGGGGGTTCACCCCTCCACTTT. It translates to CASQDSGVGGSPLHF.

This chain joins TRBV12-2 and TRBJ2-7. TRBV12-2 is deemed a pseudogene. The CDR3 is made up of 17 amino acids. In nucleotides, the CDR3 is TGTGCAAGTCGCTTAGACCCCAAGCGGGGGTATACCTACGAGCAGTACTTC. This translates into CASRLDPKRGYTYEQYF.

The chain couples TRBV7-2 to TRBJ2-7, with D maybe TRBD2 (6 bases). The CDR3 totals 15 residues. Germline-derived CDR1 and CDR2 are SGHTA and FQGNSA. Trimming stripped 2 bases from V and 2 bases from J, with 13 bases between. The CDR3 nucleotides are TGTGCCAGCAGCTTAAGGAGTGAGCGGGCCTACGAGCAGTACTTC. Translated, it gives CASSLRSERAYEQYF.

The CDR3: CASKHRGGAEQYF. The CDR3 bases are TGTGCCAGCAAGCACCGGGGAGGGGCCGAGCAGTACTTC. The chain links TRBV6-1 to TRBJ2-7; 7 nucleotides line up with TRBD2. V gave up 7 bases and J gave up 6 bases; unmatched junction bases: 9. This CDR3 spans 13 amino acids. In germline, CDR1 is MNHNS, CDR2 SASEGT.

This clonotype was counted many times. V usage is TRBV9 and J usage is TRBJ1-6; 9 nucleotides align to TRBD1. V shed 5 bases, J shed 8 bases, and the junction held 5 bases outside the gene matches. Germline V gene data show CDR1 as SGDLS and CDR2 as YYNGEE. The CDR3 covers 14 residues. The CDR3 spells CASSTGGADSPLHF. CDR3 nucleotides: TGTGCCAGCAGTACAGGGGGCGCGGATTCACCCCTCCACTTT.

This clonotype was observed at least ten times. As DNA, the CDR3 is TGCAGTGCCTGGGGTAGGACTAGCGGCTACAATGAGCAGTTCTTC. This sequence encodes CSAWGRTSGYNEQFF. The chain uses TRBV20-1 and TRBJ2-1; 10 bases map to TRBD2. The germline gives CDR1 DFQATT, CDR2 SNEGSKA (reference sequence). V was pared by 6 bases and J by 3 bases, with 8 bases of the junction left unmatched. CDR3 length equals 15 residues.

The chain combines TRBV5-1 with TRBJ2-7; no reliable D call. V was pared by 4 bases and J by 2 bases, with 19 bases between. The CDR3 is made up of 16 amino acids. Per germline, CDR1 SGHRS and CDR2 YFSETQ. This CDR3 is CASSPIPTENAYEQYF. In nucleotides, the CDR3 is TGCGCCAGCAGCCCTATCCCTACCGAGAACGCCTACGAGCAGTACTTC.

The V call is TRBV5-5, the J call TRBJ1-5; the match to TRBD1 covers 8 bases. V shed 2 bases, J shed 3 bases, and the junction held 7 bases outside the gene matches. CDR1 SGHKS and CDR2 YYEKEE come from the germline V gene (reference sequence). The CDR3 is 16 residues long. Written as DNA, the CDR3 is TGTGCCAGCAGCTTAAGCGTGGGACAGGTCAATCAGCCCCAGCATTTT. It yields the protein CASSLSVGQVNQPQHF.

This clonotype appeared a few times. This chain links TRBV20-1 with TRBJ2-6; D perhaps matches TRBD2 (6 bases). The CDR3 runs to 16 residues. Trimming took off 1 base at V and 0 bases at J, with 10 bases between the two ends. CDR1 and CDR2 from the germline V gene are DFQATT and SNEGSKA (reference sequence). The CDR3 here is CSARAGGISGANVLTF. Here the CDR3 DNA reads TGCAGTGCTAGAGCCGGAGGGATCTCTGGGGCCAACGTCCTGACTTTC.

The chain employs TRBV9 and TRBJ1-3; D is uncertain. V was shortened by 2 bases and J by 3 bases, with 6 bases between the two germline ends. Germline assignment: CDR1 SGDLS and CDR2 YYNGEE. This CDR3 is 13 amino acids long. The CDR3 DNA sequence: TGTGCCAGCAGCGTCGAGGATGGAAACACCATATATTTT. It specifies CASSVEDGNTIYF.

The sample holds a few counts of this clonotype. This chain joins TRBV19 and TRBJ2-3; 8 bases align to TRBD2. The CDR3 covers 15 residues. Germline V gene lookup returns CDR1 LNHDA and CDR2 SQIVND (reference sequence). Trimming took 6 bases from V and 1 from J; bases not matched to a gene: 6. CDR3: CASSRLALRTDTQYF. CDR3 DNA sequence: TGTGCCAGTAGCCGACTAGCGCTCCGCACAGATACGCAGTATTTT.

This clonotype has a handful of counts. V and J are TRBV28 and TRBJ2-5; 10 nucleotides align to TRBD2. Germline CDR1 reads MDHEN; CDR2 reads SYDVKM. This CDR3 has 15 residues. The J segment lost 9 bases and the V segment lost 2 bases, leaving 9 bases of the junction unmatched. CDR3 DNA: TGTGCCAGCAGTTTAGTGGCTAGCGGGAGCCGGGCCCAGTACTTC. Amino acid sequence: CASSLVASGSRAQYF.

The V and J genes are TRBV7-9 and TRBJ2-5; 7 bases are shared with TRBD1. This CDR3 region has 15 residues. The J segment lost 2 bases and the V segment lost 5 bases, leaving 8 bases of the junction unmatched. Germline assignment: CDR1 SEHNR and CDR2 FQNEAQ (reference sequence). CDR3 protein: CASSPGTAIQETQYF. For the CDR3, the DNA is TGTGCCAGCAGCCCCGGGACAGCGATACAAGAGACCCAGTACTTC.